These 13 T cell receptor beta chains were sequenced from one sample in a study of spatial heterogeneity in lung cancer. A single record per CDR3 protein comes from TCRdb applying MiXCR to the 5' RACE reads. Of some 9,300 distinct CDR3 sequences detected, about 53% appear once; the ten largest clones hold 25% to 35%. Time point reported: sample taken at primary tumor resection. Antigens of these TCRs are unknown. Study-level findings and limits: Tumoral mutation counts were tracked by counts of expanded intratumoral alpha and beta TCRs.

Sequenced material: lung tumor tissue, taken at surgery. The receptors derive from a female donor with early-stage non-small cell lung cancer.

This clonotype was found a few times. For a library built for alpha chains, this beta chain is a stray read; little rests on its size. This sequence joins TRBV4-3 and TRBJ1-3; D might be TRBD1 (5 bases). Trimming removed 1 base from V and 4 bases from J, with 8 bases in between. CDR1 and CDR2 from the germline V gene are LGHNA and YSLEER. The length of the CDR3 is 14 residues. The CDR3 protein is CASSQGQIGNTIYF. The CDR3 region has the DNA TGCGCCAGCAGCCAAGGACAGATCGGAAACACCATATATTTT.

On this clonotype itself: This beta chain is a stray read from a library made for alpha chains; its abundance is not meaningful. The chain uses TRBV5-1 and TRBJ2-3, with a weak D call TRBD2 (7 bases). CDR3 length equals 14 residues. Trimming took 6 bases from V and 2 from J, leaving 13 bases between them. CDR1 SGHRS and CDR2 YFSETQ come from the germline V gene. In DNA form, the CDR3 reads TGCGCCAGCAAACGGGGGGCCGACACAGATACGCAGTATTTT. Translating gives CASKRGADTDTQYF.

Of note for this clonotype: This beta chain is an off-target read within a library intended for alpha chains, so its frequency means little. The chain has TRBV20-1 and TRBJ1-5, with D possibly matching TRBD1 (6 bases). CDR1 and CDR2 (germline): DFQATT, SNEGSKA (reference sequence). V was shortened by 2 bases and J by 7 bases, with 12 bases between the two germline ends. This CDR3 spans 13 amino acids. CDR3 in DNA: TGCAGTGCTAGAACAGGGAAAAGGCAGCCCCAGCATTTT. Its protein product is CSARTGKRQPQHF.

This clonotype has more than one count but fewer than ten. The library was designed around alpha chains, so this beta chain is a stray read whose abundance carries little weight. V usage is TRBV12-3 or TRBV12-4 and J usage is TRBJ2-2; D is unresolved. Trimming cost V 6 bases and J 2 bases, with 7 bases left between them. CDR3 length: 13 residues. The CDR3 protein is CASSLTNTGELFF. In DNA form, the CDR3 reads TGTGCCAGCAGCCTAACTAACACCGGGGAGCTGTTTTTT.

This clonotype ranks as medium-sized. This beta chain is a stray read from a library made for alpha chains; its abundance is not meaningful. The genes are TRBV20-1 and TRBJ2-7; D not certain. The CDR3 is made up of 15 amino acids. Germline CDR1 DFQATT, CDR2 SNEGSKA (reference sequence). The V end lost 0 bases, the J end lost 0 bases, and 12 bases lay between the germline ends. CDR3 nucleotide sequence: TGCAGTGCTAGAGACGTGGCCCCCTACTCCTACGAGCAGTACTTC. It is translated as CSARDVAPYSYEQYF.

Notes on this clonotype: This beta chain lies outside the target of a library built for alpha chains; its clone size means little. This rearrangement joins TRBV6-2 or TRBV6-3 to TRBJ1-5; D is unclear. Germline V gene sequence: CDR1 MNHEY, CDR2 SVGEGT. The CDR3 consists of 13 residues. The V end was cut by 4 bases, the J end by 3 bases, with 7 bases between. CDR3 amino acids: CASSSVLNQPQHF. The CDR3 DNA follows: TGTGCCAGCAGTTCCGTACTCAATCAGCCCCAGCATTTT.

In its sample, this clonotype was seen a few times. This beta chain came through as a stray read in a library set up for alpha chains, and its size says little. The CDR3: CASRDRSQAIYNSPLHF. The CDR3 DNA sequence: TGTGCCAGCCGGGACCGGTCCCAAGCCATCTATAATTCACCCCTCCACTTT. V and J are TRBV6-6 and TRBJ1-6; D is possibly TRBD1 (5 bases). Trimming pared 8 bases from V and 3 bases from J, leaving 20 bases between. The CDR3 sequence is 17 residues long. The germline V gene encodes CDR1 MNHNY and CDR2 SVGAGI (reference sequence).

Turning to this clonotype: This beta chain turned up in a library designed for alpha chains; as an off-target read, its abundance says little. This chain uses TRBV7-9 with TRBJ1-1, with D tentatively TRBD1 (5 bases). The CDR3 has 13 amino acids. Trimming stripped 5 bases from V and 6 bases from J, with 13 bases between. Germline assignment: CDR1 SEHNR and CDR2 FQNEAQ (reference sequence). CDR3 amino acids: CASSTIGGSEAFF. CDR3 bases: TGTGCCAGCAGCACGATCGGGGGATCTGAAGCTTTCTTT.

In regard to this clonotype: This beta chain is an unintended read in a library built for alpha chains; its size means little. The gene calls are TRBV11-2 and TRBJ2-1; D is possibly TRBD2 (5 bases). Germline V gene sequence: CDR1 SGHAT, CDR2 FQNNGV. Trimming removed 2 bases from V and 7 bases from J, with 6 bases in between. The CDR3 runs 12 residues. As DNA, the CDR3 is TGTGCCAGCAGCTTAATAGCGAATGAGCAGTTCTTC. Amino acid sequence: CASSLIANEQFF.

This clonotype turned up a few times. A library prepared for alpha chains yielded this beta chain as an off-target read; its size is of little meaning. In nucleotides, the CDR3 is TGTGCCAGCAGCTTACAGGGAGCGAGGCAGTATTTT. It encodes CASSLQGARQYF. This chain links TRBV7-2 with TRBJ2-3; D may be TRBD1 or TRBD2 (5 bases each). Germline V gene lookup returns CDR1 SGHTA and CDR2 FQGNSA. The V end was cut by 2 bases, the J end by 11 bases, with 11 bases between. CDR3 size: 12 residues. Filled out from reference TRBV7-2 and TRBJ2-3, the complete variable domain reads GAGVSQSPSNKVTEKGKDVELRCDPISGHTALYWYRQSLGQGLEFLIYFQGNSAPDKSGLPSDRFSAERTGGSVSTLTIQRTQQEDSAVYLCASSLQGARQYFGPGTRLTVL.

This clonotype was picked up a small number of times. This beta chain lies outside the target of a library built for alpha chains; its clone size means little. The V call is TRBV29-1, the J call TRBJ1-2, with TRBD1 as a possible D gene (6 bases). The CDR3 loop spans 12 amino acids. The germline CDR1 and CDR2 sequences are SQVTM and ANQGSEA. V lost 6 bases, J lost 3 bases, and 11 bases lay in between. The CDR3 region is CSVADRHYGYTF. The CDR3, as DNA: TGCAGCGTCGCTGACAGGCACTATGGCTACACCTTC.

As regards this clonotype: Found in a library prepared for alpha chains, this beta chain is an off-target read, and its abundance has little meaning. The J gene is TRBJ1-2, the V gene TRBV18; no clear D. Trimming pared 3 bases from V and 5 bases from J, leaving 13 bases between. Germline loops: CDR1 KGHSH, CDR2 LQKENI. CDR3 size: 14 residues. The CDR3: CASSPQVQNYGYTF. CDR3 DNA sequence: TGTGCCAGCTCACCCCAGGTTCAGAATTATGGCTACACCTTC. Full variable domain (rest looked up from reference TRBV18 and TRBJ1-2): NAGVMQNPRHLVRRRGQEARLRCSPMKGHSHVYWYRQLPEEGLKFMVYLQKENIIDESGMPKERFSAEFPKEGPSILRIQQVVRGDSAAYFCASSPQVQNYGYTFGSGTRLTVV.

In the case of this clonotype: Since it is a stray read in a library aimed at alpha chains, this beta chain has a size that is not meaningful. This chain uses TRBV2 with TRBJ2-1; 12 nucleotides agree with TRBD2. The CDR3 sequence is 16 residues long. The V segment lost 5 bases and the J segment 1 base; nucleotides outside the gene matches: 3. Per the germline V gene, CDR1 is SNHLY and CDR2 is FYNNEI. CDR3 residues: CASSPLAGGSYNEQFF. The CDR3 DNA reads TGTGCCAGCAGTCCACTAGCGGGGGGATCCTACAATGAGCAGTTCTTC.